This is a list of T cell receptor beta chains from one sample in a study of blood T cell repertoires in COVID-19. Assay used: immunoSEQ multiplex PCR; TCRdb lists only in-frame clones, some missing. The top ten clones hold less than 65% of a sample with about 25,000 clones, over 70% of them seen once. Sequencing used peripheral blood. Receptor source: a man between 45 and 60 years old with active or convalescent COVID-19. CDR3s include the opening cysteine and the closing phenylalanine or tryptophan. The D gene is left open where the match is weak. Size tells how often a clone was seen (once, few, many) or the class of an expanded clone, and some rows leave it out.

v_gene	j_gene	d_gene	abundance	len	CDR3aa	CDR3nt
TRBV5-1	TRBJ2-1	TRBD1	-	15	CASSLRGTNRGEQFF	TGCGCCAGCAGCTTACGCGGGACAAACAGGGGGGAGCAGTTCTTC
TRBV19	TRBJ2-1	TRBD2	-	14	CASSNLAGEGEQFF	TGTGCCAGTAGCAACCTAGCGGGGGAGGGCGAGCAGTTCTTC
TRBV4-1	TRBJ1-4	-	-	14	CASRPIGGGEKLFF	TGCGCCAGCAGGCCTATTGGAGGTGGTGAAAAACTGTTTTTT
TRBV6-6	TRBJ2-7	TRBD1	-	13	CASTDRGTYEQYF	TGTGCCAGCACGGACAGGGGGACCTACGAGCAGTACTTC
TRBV19	TRBJ1-3	-	-	16	CASSTTGSYSGNTIYF	TGTGCCAGTAGCACGACAGGTAGTTACTCTGGAAACACCATATATTTT
TRBV19	TRBJ1-2	-	-	15	CASSIKAGGGYGYTF	TGTGCCAGTAGTATTAAGGCTGGGGGAGGCTATGGCTACACCTTC
TRBV7-9	TRBJ2-1	TRBD1	few	12	CASRGQHHEQFF	TGTGCCAGTAGGGGACAGCACCATGAGCAGTTCTTC
TRBV6-1	TRBJ1-5	-	-	17	CASSDRQVYYSNQPQHF	TGTGCCAGCAGTGATCGACAGGTTTACTATAGCAATCAGCCCCAGCATTTT
TRBV3-1/TRBV3-2	TRBJ2-7	TRBD1	-	14	CASSRTGESLEQYF	TGTGCCAGCAGCCGGACAGGGGAATCTCTCGAGCAGTACTTC
TRBV19	TRBJ1-2	-	once	14	CASTPGTMNYGYTF	TGTGCCAGCACCCCCGGGACAATGAACTATGGCTACACCTTC
TRBV4-1	TRBJ2-1	TRBD2	-	17	CASSQARLAASYNEQFF	TGCGCCAGCAGCCAAGCCCGCCTAGCGGCCTCCTACAATGAGCAGTTCTTC
TRBV4-1	TRBJ1-5	TRBD1	once	21	CASSQARGITGGLNSNQPQHF	TGCGCCAGCAGCCAAGCAAGGGGCATCACAGGGGGGCTAAATAGCAATCAGCCCCAGCATTTT
TRBV7-3	TRBJ2-1	TRBD2	-	16	CASSPISGSSYNEQFF	TGTGCCAGCAGCCCTATTAGCGGGAGTTCCTACAATGAGCAGTTCTTC
TRBV30	TRBJ2-2	TRBD1	-	14	CAWHRDRNTGELFF	TGTGCCTGGCACCGGGACAGGAACACCGGGGAGCTGTTTTTT
TRBV25-1	TRBJ2-5	TRBD1	-	14	CASSEWQGAVTQYF	TGTGCCAGCAGTGAATGGCAGGGGGCGGTGACCCAGTACTTC
TRBV14	TRBJ2-3	-	-	13	CASSQVSTDTQYF	TGTGCCAGCAGCCAAGTTTCGACAGATACGCAGTATTTT
TRBV10-1	TRBJ2-3	TRBD2	-	16	CASSDGLAGVQDTQYF	TGCGCCAGCAGTGATGGACTAGCGGGAGTGCAAGATACGCAGTATTTT
TRBV7-9	TRBJ2-2	-	-	16	CASSLGPGARAGELFF	TGTGCCAGCAGCTTAGGTCCAGGGGCCCGGGCCGGGGAGCTGTTTTTT
TRBV15	TRBJ2-1	-	-	13	CATSRIQGYEQFF	TGTGCCACCAGCAGAATACAGGGCTATGAGCAGTTCTTC
TRBV19	TRBJ2-7	TRBD1	-	13	CASSDRAGYEQYF	TGTGCCAGTTCAGACAGGGCAGGCTACGAGCAGTACTTC
TRBV29-1	TRBJ1-2	-	-	14	CSVYARGQGYGYTF	TGCAGCGTTTACGCTCGGGGCCAGGGGTATGGCTACACCTTC
TRBV9	TRBJ1-3	-	-	14	CASSVSDLRNTIYF	TGTGCCAGCAGCGTAAGCGACCTTAGGAACACCATATATTTT
TRBV19	TRBJ2-2	-	-	16	CASSIGRGSNTGELFF	TGTGCCAGTAGTATCGGCAGGGGTTCGAACACCGGGGAGCTGTTTTTT
TRBV13	TRBJ2-1	TRBD2	few	17	CASRPTLAGNSYNEQFF	TGTGCCAGCAGACCAACTTTAGCGGGGAACTCCTACAATGAGCAGTTCTTC
TRBV19	TRBJ2-4	TRBD2	-	17	CASSIEAWRGGKNIQYF	TGTGCCAGTAGTATAGAGGCTTGGCGGGGGGGGAAAAACATTCAGTACTTC
TRBV7-6	TRBJ2-7	TRBD2	-	17	CASSLASGTSGSYEQYF	TGTGCCAGCAGCTTAGCGTCCGGGACTAGCGGGAGCTACGAGCAGTACTTC
TRBV6-1	TRBJ2-1	-	-	16	CASSEARGMDTRGQFF	TGTGCCAGCAGTGAAGCGAGGGGGATGGACACCCGGGGACAGTTCTTC